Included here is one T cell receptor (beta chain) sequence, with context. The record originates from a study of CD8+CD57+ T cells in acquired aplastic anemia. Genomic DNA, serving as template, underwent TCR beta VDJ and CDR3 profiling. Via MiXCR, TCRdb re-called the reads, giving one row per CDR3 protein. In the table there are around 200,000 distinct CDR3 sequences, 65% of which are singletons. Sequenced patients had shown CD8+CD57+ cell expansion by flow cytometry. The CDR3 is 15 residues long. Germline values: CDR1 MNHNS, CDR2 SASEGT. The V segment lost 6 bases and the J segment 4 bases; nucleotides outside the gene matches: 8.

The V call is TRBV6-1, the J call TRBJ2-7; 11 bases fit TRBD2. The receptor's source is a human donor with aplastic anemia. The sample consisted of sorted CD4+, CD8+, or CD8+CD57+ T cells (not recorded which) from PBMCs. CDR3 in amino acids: CASRLLAGVGYEQYF. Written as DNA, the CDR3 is TGTGCCAGCAGACTACTAGCGGGAGTTGGGTACGAGCAGTACTTC.